The 10 T cell receptor beta chains below all came from one sample that was sequenced in a study of blood T cell repertoires in COVID-19. Using immunoSEQ multiplex PCR, the repertoire was profiled, and TCRdb retains in-frame clones only, with some absent. Among tens of thousands of clones listed, about 80% were seen once. The sample taken for sequencing was peripheral blood. The receptor source for this set is a man in his 70s with acute or convalescent COVID-19.

This rearrangement joins TRBV24-1 to TRBJ1-4; the match to TRBD1 covers 8 bases. The CDR3 has 16 residues. The ends lost 3 bases at V and 4 bases at J; junction bases unmatched: 6. Germline loops: CDR1 KGHDR, CDR2 SFDVKD. The CDR3 bases are TGTGCCACCAGTGATGGGGAGGGACAGGTTAATGAAAAACTGTTTTTT. It specifies CATSDGEGQVNEKLFF.

This rearrangement joins TRBV19 to TRBJ2-1, with 14 bases lining up with TRBD2. Trimming at V came to 5 bases and at J to 5 bases, leaving 8 bases not matched to a gene. This CDR3 comprises 17 residues. Germline V gives CDR1 LNHDA, CDR2 SQIVND (reference sequence). CDR3 residues: CASSFQTSGRADNEQFF. CDR3 in DNA: TGTGCCAGTAGTTTCCAGACTAGCGGGAGGGCCGACAATGAGCAGTTCTTC.

Turning to this clone: The sample has other DNA sequences that encode this CDR3 too. CDR3 coding DNA: TGTGCCAGCAGCTTGGGACAGGAGAACACTGAAGCTTTCTTT. Protein sequence: CASSLGQENTEAFF. V usage is TRBV28 and J usage is TRBJ1-1; 8 bases are shared with TRBD1. The CDR3 runs 14 residues. The V gene's germline CDR1 is MDHEN and CDR2 SYDVKM. Losses at the gene ends were 6 bases for V and 1 base for J; bases not matched to a gene: 4. Looking up the rest from reference TRBV28 and TRBJ1-1 gives the full variable domain: DVKVTQSSRYLVKRTGEKVFLECVQDMDHENMFWYRQDPGLGLRLIYFSYDVKMKEKGDIPEGYSVSREKKERFSLILESASTNQTSMYLCASSLGQENTEAFFGQGTRLTVV.

The chain is built from TRBV15 and TRBJ2-2; D is possibly TRBD1 (5 bases). The CDR3 consists of 17 residues. Trimming pared 0 bases from V and 0 bases from J, leaving 11 bases between. The germline V gene has CDR1 LNHNV and CDR2 YYDKDF (reference sequence). As DNA, the CDR3 is TGTGCCACCAGCAGAGATTGGGGCCCTACGAACACCGGGGAGCTGTTTTTT. This translates into CATSRDWGPTNTGELFF.

The gene calls are TRBV29-1 and TRBJ1-2; D might be TRBD1 (6 bases). The CDR3 has 14 amino acids. Germline lookup yields CDR1 SQVTM and CDR2 ANQGSEA. V shed 2 bases and J shed 1 base, with 11 bases lying between them. CDR3 sequence: CSVEKNRVNYGYTF. CDR3 DNA: TGCAGCGTTGAAAAGAACAGGGTTAACTATGGCTACACCTTC.

This chain connects TRBV6-5 to TRBJ1-2; 12 bases are a match to TRBD1. Germline assignment: CDR1 MNHEY and CDR2 SVGAGI. This CDR3 comprises 15 residues. With 7 bases clipped from V and 7 bases from J, the junction kept 10 bases outside the gene matches. CDR3 amino acids: CASNSEGQGAFGYTF. CDR3 nucleotides: TGTGCCAGCAATTCCGAGGGACAGGGGGCTTTTGGCTACACCTTC.

The count of this clone is one. The chain combines TRBV6-5 with TRBJ1-1, with 8 bases lining up with TRBD1. The germline gives CDR1 MNHEY, CDR2 SVGAGI. This CDR3 is 14 amino acids long. V was clipped by 7 bases and J by 3 bases; unmatched bases: 7. The CDR3 coding sequence is TGTGCCAGCAAGAGGGACAGGAGTTACACTGAAGCTTTCTTT. This gives the protein CASKRDRSYTEAFF.

V is TRBV5-1 and J is TRBJ2-3; a possible D gene is TRBD2 (7 bases). Trimming pared 2 bases from V and 6 bases from J, leaving 13 bases between. This CDR3 region has 14 residues. Germline CDR1 SGHRS, CDR2 YFSETQ. In nucleotides, the CDR3 is TGCGCCAGCAGCTTAAACAGGGAGGGGGATACGCAGTATTTT. It is translated as CASSLNREGDTQYF.

The CDR3 DNA is TGTGCCAGCAGCATACGGACAGGGGGCGAGACCCAGTACTTC. Translating gives CASSIRTGGETQYF. The rearrangement joins TRBV3-1 (or the pseudogene TRBV3-2) to TRBJ2-5, with 11 positions matching TRBD1. Trimming at V came to 5 bases and at J to 5 bases, leaving 4 bases not matched to a gene. This CDR3 contains 14 residues. Germline CDR1 reads LGHDT; CDR2 reads YNNKEL (reference sequence).

The chain joins TRBV5-1 to TRBJ2-1, with TRBD2 matching 7 bases. There are 13 residues in the CDR3. In germline, CDR1 is SGHRS, CDR2 YFSETQ. Trimming at V came to 8 bases and at J to 8 bases, leaving 10 bases not matched to a gene. The CDR3 loop is CASREAQMDEQFF. CDR3 nucleotides: TGCGCCAGTCGGGAGGCCCAGATGGATGAGCAGTTCTTC.